This T cell receptor beta chain stems from a study of blood T cell repertoires in COVID-19. As for the study in general: Both acute and convalescent COVID-19 samples were obtained from the United States, Italy and Spain.

Repertoires were generated with immunoSEQ multiplex PCR, while TCRdb's copy carries only in-frame clones and drops some. The sample yields some 670,000 clones, 80% to 90% seen once. The germline V gene has CDR1 MDHEN and CDR2 SYDVKM. The ends lost 7 bases at V and 9 bases at J; junction bases unmatched: 8. The length of the CDR3 is 13 residues. This chain joins TRBV28 and TRBJ1-1; 10 nucleotides match TRBD1. The sequenced material came from peripheral blood. This TCR derives from a woman aged 18-29 years with acute or convalescent COVID-19. In DNA form, the CDR3 reads TGTGCCAGCACCCCTGGGGGACAGGGGCAAGCTTTCTTT. Translation: CASTPGGQGQAFF.